These 22 T cell receptor beta chains share one sample of origin, sequenced in a study of blood T cell repertoires in COVID-19. Generated by immunoSEQ multiplex PCR, the TCRdb table keeps only in-frame clones and is missing some. The sample includes approximately 380,000 clones, around 85% of them seen just once. The specimen was peripheral blood. These receptor sequences come from a woman under 30 with acute or convalescent COVID-19.

V usage is TRBV5-1 and J usage is TRBJ2-1; D possibly corresponds to TRBD1 (5 bases). V was cut by 4 bases and J by 2 bases, with 10 bases left in between. The CDR3 runs to 14 residues. Germline V gene sequence: CDR1 SGHRS, CDR2 YFSETQ. Here the CDR3 DNA reads TGCGCCAGCAGCCTTAGGGGCCCCTACAATGAGCAGTTCTTC. Amino acids: CASSLRGPYNEQFF.

This sequence joins TRBV6-5 and TRBJ1-4; D not resolved. This CDR3 region has 15 residues. Per the germline V gene, CDR1 is MNHEY and CDR2 is SVGAGI. V lost 7 bases and J lost 3, with 15 bases in between. In DNA, the CDR3 is TGTGCCAGCACCACCTCAGGAGGAGCTAATGAAAAACTGTTTTTT. Translation gives CASTTSGGANEKLFF.

V and J are TRBV5-4 and TRBJ2-1; the match to TRBD1 covers 10 bases. CDR1 and CDR2 (germline): SGHNT, YYREEE (reference sequence). CDR3 length equals 14 residues. The V segment lost 8 bases and the J segment 5 bases; nucleotides outside the gene matches: 7. The CDR3: CASIGQGDDNEQFF. CDR3 coding DNA: TGTGCCAGTATCGGACAGGGGGATGACAATGAGCAGTTCTTC.

CDR3 loop: CASSRTDQETQYF. In DNA, the CDR3 is TGTGCCAGCAGTCGGACAGACCAAGAGACCCAGTACTTC. This sequence joins TRBV6-6 and TRBJ2-5, with D possibly matching TRBD1 (6 bases). V lost 5 bases and J 0 bases, leaving 7 bases between the germline ends. The CDR3 sequence is 13 residues long. Per germline, CDR1 MNHNY and CDR2 SVGAGI (reference sequence).

This chain connects TRBV19 to TRBJ1-6, with 10 bases identical to TRBD1. The germline gives CDR1 LNHDA, CDR2 SQIVND (reference sequence). CDR3 length: 17 residues. V shed 6 bases, J shed 7 bases, and the junction held 12 bases outside the gene matches. Written as DNA, the CDR3 is TGTGCCAGTAGGCCCGGGACAGGGGAAGGGGGCAATTCACCCCTCCACTTT. Translating it yields CASRPGTGEGGNSPLHF.

This chain connects TRBV9 to TRBJ2-5, with a possible D match to TRBD1 (5 bases). Germline CDR1 and CDR2: SGDLS and YYNGEE. This CDR3 spans 15 amino acids. The V end was cut by 3 bases, the J end by 4 bases, with 16 bases between. The CDR3, as DNA: TGTGCCAGCAGCGAGTACTCAGGGCTGACAGAGACCCAGTACTTC. Protein product: CASSEYSGLTETQYF.

The V and J genes are TRBV9 and TRBJ2-7; TRBD1 agrees at 11 bases. Per germline, CDR1 SGDLS and CDR2 YYNGEE. The CDR3 consists of 15 residues. The V segment lost 0 bases and the J segment 7 bases; nucleotides outside the gene matches: 6. CDR3 sequence: CASSVGGTGGAEQYF. DNA for the CDR3: TGTGCCAGCAGCGTAGGGGGGACAGGGGGTGCGGAGCAGTACTTC.

This clone was seen ten or more times. This chain links TRBV29-1 with TRBJ1-2; 9 bases agree with TRBD1. CDR1 and CDR2 (germline): SQVTM, ANQGSEA. The CDR3 is made up of 12 amino acids. With V trimmed by 7 bases and J by 4 bases, 4 bases remained unmatched. The CDR3 coding sequence is TGCAGCGGGGACAGGGATGGCTATGGCTACACCTTC. Protein sequence: CSGDRDGYGYTF.

The chain couples TRBV7-9 to TRBJ2-1, with 12 bases fitting TRBD2. The germline V gene has CDR1 SEHNR and CDR2 FQNEAQ (reference sequence). The ends lost 5 bases at V and 10 bases at J; junction bases unmatched: 6. This CDR3 contains 14 residues. CDR3 nucleotide sequence: TGTGCCAGCAGCCTGGGACTAGCGGGTCGGGAGCAGTTCTTC. Translating gives CASSLGLAGREQFF.

The table lists this clone with a count of one. This sequence joins TRBV5-1 and TRBJ1-3; perhaps TRBD1 as D (5 bases). The CDR3 spans 17 residues. Germline lookup yields CDR1 SGHRS and CDR2 YFSETQ. Trimming took off 2 bases at V and 4 bases at J, with 19 bases between the two ends. The DNA for the CDR3 is TGCGCCAGCAGCTTCTATATCGCCGGGACTCCAGGAAACACCATATATTTT. Its translation: CASSFYIAGTPGNTIYF.

The chain carries TRBV5-1 and TRBJ2-3; 7 bases agree with TRBD2. Germline values: CDR1 SGHRS, CDR2 YFSETQ. V dropped 4 bases and J dropped 2; count of bases not matched to a gene: 10. The CDR3 has 16 residues. CDR3: CASSLGLGGATDTQYF. The CDR3, as DNA: TGCGCCAGCAGCCTCGGACTAGGAGGGGCCACAGATACGCAGTATTTT.

The rearrangement uses TRBV3-1 (or the pseudogene TRBV3-2) and TRBJ2-6; 7 bases line up with TRBD2. V dropped 4 bases and J dropped 1; count of bases not matched to a gene: 10. Germline assignment: CDR1 LGHDT and CDR2 YNNKEL (reference sequence). The CDR3 length is 18 residues. CDR3 residues: CASSPVGGGLSGANVLTF. Written as DNA, the CDR3 is TGTGCCAGCAGCCCGGTAGGCGGGGGTCTGTCTGGGGCCAACGTCCTGACTTTC.

The V and J genes are TRBV7-3 and TRBJ2-7; 7 bases are shared with TRBD1. CDR1 and CDR2 (germline): SGHTA, FQGTGA. The CDR3 covers 16 residues. J lost 3 bases, V lost 2 bases, and 10 bases had no gene match. The CDR3 reads CASSLEGTVPYYEQYF. The CDR3 DNA is TGTGCCAGCAGCTTAGAAGGGACAGTCCCATACTACGAGCAGTACTTC.

The rearrangement links TRBV2 to TRBJ1-1; no clear D. The CDR3 runs to 12 residues. Germline V CDR1 and CDR2: SNHLY, FYNNEI. V was trimmed by 2 bases and J by 6 bases, leaving 7 bases between them. The CDR3 sequence is CASSEWRAEAFF. In DNA form, the CDR3 reads TGTGCCAGCAGTGAATGGCGGGCTGAAGCTTTCTTT.

The chain joins TRBV3-1 (or the pseudogene TRBV3-2) to TRBJ1-6, with D perhaps TRBD1 (6 bases). Germline V gene data show CDR1 as LGHDT and CDR2 as YNNKEL (reference sequence). The CDR3 runs to 14 residues. V was shortened by 2 bases and J by 8 bases, with 10 bases between the two germline ends. This CDR3 reads CASSQLHRDSPLHF. DNA for the CDR3: TGTGCCAGCAGCCAACTCCACAGGGATTCACCCCTCCACTTT.

The rearrangement uses TRBV27 and TRBJ1-6, with D maybe TRBD1 (5 bases). CDR1 and CDR2 from the germline V gene are MNHEY and SMNVEV (reference sequence). V shed 3 bases and J shed 6 bases, with 18 bases lying between them. The CDR3 sequence is 17 residues long. The CDR3 bases are TGTGCCAGCAGTTTGGTGCAGGGTTTCATCGGTAATTCACCCCTCCACTTT. Translation: CASSLVQGFIGNSPLHF.

The chain joins TRBV4-1 to TRBJ2-3; D remains ambiguous. This CDR3 is 13 amino acids long. Deletions cut 2 bases from V and 5 bases from J, with 8 bases between. Germline CDR1 and CDR2: MGHRA and YSYEKL. CDR3 protein: CASSQTSLDTQYF. CDR3 nucleotides: TGCGCCAGCAGCCAAACTTCCCTAGATACGCAGTATTTT.

The chain combines TRBV7-8 with TRBJ2-7; TRBD2 is a possible D gene (5 bases). Trimming left V 5 bases short and J 5 bases short, with 19 bases between. The CDR3 totals 15 residues. The V gene's germline CDR1 is SGHVS and CDR2 FQNEAQ. This chain's CDR3 is CASSPIAGTYHEQYF. The DNA for the CDR3 is TGTGCCAGCAGCCCTATCGCGGGTACCTATCACGAGCAGTACTTC.

The V gene is TRBV1, the J gene TRBJ2-7; the tabulated D call, TRBD2, remains unverified against the DNA. TRBV1 is a known pseudogene. The CDR3 is 15 residues long. The CDR3 protein is CTSSQSSGSSYEQYF. In nucleotides, the CDR3 is TGCACCAGCAGCCAGTCTAGCGGTAGCTCCTACGAGCAGTACTTC.

The V call is TRBV4-1, the J call TRBJ2-1; 7 bases fit TRBD2. The CDR3 extends over 15 amino acids. Germline V lookup: CDR1 MGHRA, CDR2 YSYEKL. V shed 0 bases and J 7 bases; nucleotides not matched to a gene: 6. The CDR3 nucleotides read TGCGCCAGCAGCCAAGAGTGGGGGGAGGGAAATGAGCAGTTCTTC. The encoded protein is CASSQEWGEGNEQFF.

The V call is TRBV5-1, the J call TRBJ1-2; D is uncertain. The CDR3 runs to 16 residues. V was trimmed by 0 bases and J by 4 bases, leaving 16 bases between them. Germline CDR1 and CDR2: SGHRS and YFSETQ. The CDR3 coding sequence is TGCGCCAGCAGCTTGGATATGGAACGACTGATCTATGGCTACACCTTC. Its protein is CASSLDMERLIYGYTF. The full variable domain, in which reference TRBV5-1 and TRBJ1-2 provide the parts outside the CDR3, is KAGVTQTPRYLIKTRGQQVTLSCSPISGHRSVSWYQQTPGQGLQFLFEYFSETQRNKGNFPGRFSGRQFSNSRSEMNVSTLELGDSALYLCASSLDMERLIYGYTFGSGTRLTVV.

The chain couples TRBV7-9 to TRBJ2-1; TRBD2 agrees at 13 bases. Per the germline V gene, CDR1 is SEHNR and CDR2 is FQNEAQ (reference sequence). Trimming took 2 bases from V and 10 from J; bases not matched to a gene: 5. CDR3 length equals 15 residues. CDR3 DNA: TGTGCCAGCAGCTTAAAGGGGACTAGCGGGGTAGAGCAGTTCTTC. Its translation: CASSLKGTSGVEQFF.